Each of the 10 T cell receptor beta chains below was sequenced from the same sample in a study of radiation and T cells in renal cell carcinoma. Repertoires were generated with immunoSEQ multiplex PCR, while TCRdb's copy carries only in-frame clones and drops some. The table has 15,000 to 20,000 clones, about 54% seen once. Treatment of the sample: 15 Gy SBRT to primary tumor, nephrectomy 4 weeks later. The starting material was tumor tissue, obtained from a patient whose treatment included radiotherapy and nephrectomy. Receptors were obtained from a man aged 50 to 59 with renal cell carcinoma.

There are a few counts of this clone. The chain couples TRBV20-1 to TRBJ2-7; no firm D call. V was clipped by 4 bases and J by 3 bases, with 7 bases between them. The CDR3 is 11 residues long. Germline V CDR1 and CDR2: DFQATT, SNEGSKA (reference sequence). CDR3 in amino acids: CSAKEVYEQYF. CDR3 DNA sequence: TGCAGTGCTAAGGAAGTCTACGAGCAGTACTTC.

The CDR3 bases are TGTGCCAGCAGCCTCCCCGGGCAGAGTACCGGGGAGCTGTTTTTT. Amino acid sequence: CASSLPGQSTGELFF. The rearrangement joins TRBV9 to TRBJ2-2; no clear D gene. The CDR3 is made up of 15 amino acids. The ends were cut back, 4 bases at V and 5 bases at J, with 15 bases in the middle. Germline values: CDR1 SGDLS, CDR2 YYNGEE.

V gene TRBV30 combines with J gene TRBJ1-3; D is unresolved. CDR1 and CDR2 from the germline V gene are GTSNPN and SVGIG (reference sequence). The CDR3 is made up of 14 amino acids. The V end was cut by 5 bases, the J end by 0 bases, with 11 bases between. The CDR3 DNA reads as TGTGCCTGGGCACCATACTTCTCTGGAAACACCATATATTTT. Translating gives CAWAPYFSGNTIYF.

The table lists this clone with a few counts. The chain combines TRBV5-4 with TRBJ1-3; D might be TRBD1 (6 bases). This CDR3 spans 17 amino acids. The ends were cut back, 4 bases at V and 1 base at J, with 18 bases in the middle. The germline CDR1 and CDR2 sequences are SGHNT and YYREEE (reference sequence). CDR3 bases: TGTGCCAGCAGCCTCGGTAGCCAGGGGCCGTCTGGAAACACCATATATTTT. Encoded protein: CASSLGSQGPSGNTIYF.

The rearrangement joins TRBV5-1 to TRBJ2-5, with 10 nucleotides matching TRBD2. Trimming took 3 bases from V and 5 from J; bases not matched to a gene: 7. This CDR3 spans 15 amino acids. Germline V gene data show CDR1 as SGHRS and CDR2 as YFSETQ. As DNA, the CDR3 is TGCGCCAGCAGCTCTGGGACTAGCGCCCAGGAGACCCAGTACTTC. This sequence encodes CASSSGTSAQETQYF.

The genes are TRBV6-6 and TRBJ2-1; D is unclear. Germline V gives CDR1 MNHNY, CDR2 SVGAGI (reference sequence). The CDR3 covers 12 residues. V dropped 0 bases and J dropped 7 bases, with 4 bases sitting between them. This CDR3 reads CASSYSRNEQFF. In DNA, the CDR3 is TGTGCCAGCAGTTACTCCCGTAATGAGCAGTTCTTC.

The chain uses TRBV15 and TRBJ2-5; D gene unclear. The germline V and J ends were trimmed by 0 bases and 6 bases, with 5 bases remaining between them. The CDR3 is 12 amino acids. The germline gives CDR1 LNHNV, CDR2 YYDKDF (reference sequence). The CDR3 sequence is CATSRDKQTQYF. In nucleotides, the CDR3 is TGTGCCACCAGCAGAGATAAGCAGACCCAGTACTTC.

J is TRBJ2-7 and V is TRBV5-1; 11 nucleotides agree with TRBD1. From germline, CDR1 is SGHRS and CDR2 YFSETQ. With 4 bases clipped from V and 5 bases from J, the junction kept 8 bases outside the gene matches. CDR3 length equals 15 residues. The CDR3 protein is CASSQIGQGAHEQYF. CDR3 in DNA: TGCGCCAGCAGCCAAATCGGACAGGGGGCTCACGAGCAGTACTTC.

In DNA form, the CDR3 reads TGCGCCAGTAGGTCCGGACTCACCGGGGAGCTGTTTTTT. It translates to CASRSGLTGELFF. The chain joins TRBV10-1 to TRBJ2-2; possible D gene TRBD2, 5 bases. The CDR3 has 13 amino acids. The ends were cut back, 9 bases at V and 4 bases at J, with 12 bases in the middle. Germline V gene lookup returns CDR1 WNHNN and CDR2 SYGVQD (reference sequence).

The rearrangement links TRBV5-1 to TRBJ2-7; TRBD1 matches 11 bases. Germline V lookup: CDR1 SGHRS, CDR2 YFSETQ. The CDR3 contains 15 residues. The trim removed 8 bases at V and 4 bases at J, leaving 11 bases unmatched. The CDR3: CASSGTGGSEYEQYF. In nucleotides, the CDR3 is TGCGCCAGTTCCGGGACAGGGGGATCTGAATACGAGCAGTACTTC.